This T cell receptor beta chain appears in the sequencing data of a study of Ad26.COV2.S vaccination and SARS-CoV-2 variants (dated by TCRdb to the early 2020s). For the study in its entirety: Vaccine-arm donors came from COV1001, a multicentre, randomized, double-blind, placebo-controlled phase I-IIa trial of Ad26.COV2.S in healthy adults. Ad26.COV2.S was administered intramuscularly at 5 x 10^10 or 1 x 10^11 viral particles, either as a single shot or as two shots given 56 days apart. TCRbeta repertoire sequencing served as the tool for gauging how specific and how broad the SARS-CoV-2-reactive T cell receptors were following Ad26.COV2.S vaccination. The TCR-sequenced set comprised about 32 samples: around 20 Ad26.COV2.S vaccine recipients, 5 placebo recipients and 8 SARS-CoV-2 convalescent individuals. Participants in the trial were split at random into five groups of five each, receiving low-dose or high-dose Ad26.COV2.S once or twice, or else placebo on both occasions. Investigators remained blinded to trial group allocation during experiments and outcome assessment. Findings and caveats that apply to the study as a whole: Ad26.COV2.S recipients had higher spike-specific TCR breadth than placebo recipients (P = 0.0014). Comparable non-spike TCR breadth was observed between vaccine and placebo recipients, consistent with only spike being contained in the vaccine. According to the authors, total T cell responses may have been underestimated by the TCR breadth and depth analyses. Comparing responses between vaccine doses or regimens was not something the study was powered to do. After vaccination, substantial breadth of spike-specific CD8+ and CD4+ T cell responses was reported.

The immunoSEQ Assay was the method used to sequence TCRbeta CDR3 regions. After extraction, genomic DNA underwent amplification by bias-controlled multiplex PCR, followed by high-throughput sequencing. The authors processed their data as follows. To quantify the absolute abundance of every unique TCRbeta CDR3 region, sequences were collapsed and filtered. T cell fraction was estimated by normalizing TCRbeta template counts to usable DNA, which was measured by amplifying reference genes present in all nucleated cells. Repertoire TCRs were annotated as SARS-CoV-2-specific when V gene, CDR3 amino acid sequence and J gene were exactly matched to a known reactive TCR set. The reference SARS-CoV-2 TCR set came from MIRA and was filtered for enrichment in COVID-19-positive ImmuneCODE repertoires, removing public or cross-reactive TCRs. Drawing on the MIRA antigens, annotated TCRs were analysed further at the level of specific ORF or position within ORF. Breadth was defined as the number of annotated unique rearrangements divided by the total number of unique productive rearrangements, and depth was defined as the summed frequency of the annotated unique rearrangements. Two-sided Wilcoxon rank-sum tests were used to compare TCR breadth between groups. This immuneACCESS table, as held by TCRdb, lists in-frame sequences with V and J called but not all clones. Of the missing ones, under half trace to an unresolved V gene in checked studies; the others have no known cause. V, J and clone size are those of that table, while D and trimming were read from the DNA. The sample yields more than 300,000 clones; roughly 90% were counted once. The ten largest clones take up roughly 6% of the sample.

According to the study, the label for this sample's treatment or condition signals: roughly 19 received Ad26.COV2.S at low or high dose, single or two shots; several received placebo; per-sample allocation not given. Repertoires of vaccine and placebo recipients were sequenced from samples taken on day 63 after the first injection. Between 29 July and 7 August 2020, Cohort 1b enrolled 25 adults aged 18-55 years at one site in Boston, USA. Ad26.COV2.S consisted of a replication-incompetent adenovirus type 26 vector by which a prefusion-stabilized SARS-CoV-2 spike protein from the original Wuhan strain was expressed. Of note for this clone: Its antigen remains unidentified. Qualities for individual bases were not recorded, and no much larger clone is one base off.

For CDR1 and CDR2, the germline V gene (reference sequence) lists MNHEY and SMNVEV. From its cysteine to its phenylalanine, the CDR3 spans 17 amino acids. The entry retains the CDR3 DNA only, 51 bases that are in frame from base 1. V and J lose 6 bases and 0 bases, and a span of 18 bases separates them. This material consisted of peripheral blood, taken in a trial of Ad26.COV2.S vaccine versus placebo. The V gene is TRBV27 and the J gene is TRBJ2-1; the D gene is not confidently resolved. The sequence derives from a person aged 18 to 59 who received the Ad26.COV2.S COVID-19 vaccine or a placebo. The sequenced DNA is TGTGCCAGCAGCCCCCGTAGACCCGGAAGCTCCTACAATGAGCAGTTCTTC. This codes for CASSPRRPGSSYNEQFF.